This T cell receptor beta chain is drawn from a study of blood T cell repertoires in COVID-19. This clone came up once. Using immunoSEQ multiplex PCR, the repertoire was profiled, and TCRdb retains in-frame clones only, with some absent. The sample has roughly 280,000 clones; over 80% are singletons. V was clipped by 8 bases and J by 7 bases, with 8 bases between them. The CDR3 totals 10 residues. Looked up from germline, CDR1 is MDHEN and CDR2 is SYDVKM. V and J are TRBV28 and TRBJ1-1; D remains ambiguous. The receptor's source is a young woman with acute COVID-19. Sequenced: PBMCs or T cells enriched from blood (not recorded which). The CDR3 DNA reads as TGTGCCAGCCTCGACAATGAAGCTTTCTTT. Amino acid sequence: CASLDNEAFF.